This entry is about one TCR beta chain. No antigen is known for it. This entry belongs to a study of T cell responses to AZD1222 COVID-19 vaccine. Study conclusions and caveats: Donors were largely white British and mainly female; clonal diversity was possibly underestimated. Nearly half of the spike-specific TCRs reportedly recognize variant regions that carry no mutations.

Here immunoSEQ multiplex PCR was the method, and the copy in TCRdb shows in-frame clones only, minus some. This table holds roughly 190,000 clones, roughly 90% found once. Trimming pared 2 bases from V and 3 bases from J, leaving 11 bases between. CDR3 length: 14 amino acids. The germline CDR1 and CDR2 sequences are MDHEN and SYDVKM. The source is an adult who received the AZD1222 COVID-19 vaccine. Sequenced here: peripheral blood, sampled 28 days after the second AZD1222 dose. The chain is built from TRBV28 and TRBJ2-7, with unresolved D. DNA for the CDR3: TGTGCCAGCAGTTTAGGCCAGACGATCTACGAGCAGTACTTC. This gives the protein CASSLGQTIYEQYF.